Shown below are 22 T cell receptor beta chains from a single sample sequenced in a study of follicular helper T cells after annual influenza vaccination. Specified time point: 2013-2014 season, 7 days after vaccination. Some clones are missing from TCRdb's copy, which holds only in-frame ones; the method was immunoSEQ multiplex PCR. This table has roughly 9,900 clones, roughly 80% appearing once. Material: CXCR5- memory CD4+ T cells sorted from blood, obtained 7 days after influenza vaccination. Source of these receptors: an adult who received the influenza vaccine.

The chain recombines TRBV20-1 with TRBJ2-5; D not resolved. This CDR3 contains 11 residues. Germline V gives CDR1 DFQATT, CDR2 SNEGSKA (reference sequence). Trimming cost V 7 bases and J 0 bases, with 6 bases left between them. CDR3 DNA sequence: TGCAGTGTTGCCAACCAAGAGACCCAGTACTTC. Translation gives CSVANQETQYF.

V and J are TRBV6-4 and TRBJ2-2, with a possible D match to TRBD1 (6 bases). The CDR3 has 14 residues. Trimming shortened V by 3 bases and J by 1 base, and 6 bases separated the two germline ends. In germline, CDR1 is MRHNA, CDR2 SNTAGT. CDR3 protein: CASSEGGNTGELFF. The CDR3 nucleotides are TGTGCCAGCAGTGAAGGGGGGAACACCGGGGAGCTGTTTTTT.

This sequence joins TRBV19 and TRBJ2-3, with 8 bases identical to TRBD2. Germline V gene sequence: CDR1 LNHDA, CDR2 SQIVND (reference sequence). This CDR3 region has 12 residues. V dropped 9 bases and J dropped 9; count of bases not matched to a gene: 8. CDR3 amino acids: CASSGGGRTQYF. The CDR3 bases are TGTGCCAGCTCCGGGGGGGGTAGGACGCAGTATTTT.

This clone was found a few times. V and J are TRBV2 and TRBJ1-5; D possibly corresponds to TRBD1 (6 bases). V was trimmed by 4 bases and J by 6 bases, leaving 10 bases between them. This CDR3 has 13 amino acids. The germline V gene encodes CDR1 SNHLY and CDR2 FYNNEI. CDR3 DNA: TGTGCCAGCAGTGGAACAGGGTCTCAGCCCCAGCATTTT. This translates into CASSGTGSQPQHF.

This rearrangement joins TRBV7-2 to TRBJ2-5; D might be TRBD1 or TRBD2, each matching 6 bases. The germline V gene has CDR1 SGHTA and CDR2 FQGNSA. The CDR3 has 15 residues. V lost 5 bases and J 4 bases, leaving 17 bases between the germline ends. CDR3 in amino acids: CASSPQWGRGETQYF. DNA for the CDR3: TGTGCCAGCAGCCCCCAATGGGGGCGGGGAGAGACCCAGTACTTC. The whole variable domain, filled in from reference TRBV7-2 and TRBJ2-5, reads GAGVSQSPSNKVTEKGKDVELRCDPISGHTALYWYRQSLGQGLEFLIYFQGNSAPDKSGLPSDRFSAERTGGSVSTLTIQRTQQEDSAVYLCASSPQWGRGETQYFGPGTRLLVL.

The CDR3 bases are TGTGCCGGCGGGACTTCGAACACCGGGGAGCTGTTTTTT. Protein: CAGGTSNTGELFF. J is TRBJ2-2 and V is TRBV19; possible D gene TRBD2, 6 bases. CDR1 is LNHDA, CDR2 SQIVND, per germline (reference sequence). The V gene lost 11 bases and the J gene lost 0 bases, with 10 bases spanning the gap. CDR3 size: 13 residues.

This clone was observed a handful of times. V and J are TRBV5-1 and TRBJ2-5, with TRBD2 identical over 12 bases. Germline CDR1 and CDR2: SGHRS and YFSETQ. The CDR3 contains 16 residues. The junction had 5 bases not matched to a gene; V was cut back by 0 bases and J by 5 bases. In DNA, the CDR3 is TGCGCCAGCAGCTTGGAAGGACTAGCGGGGTCTGAGACCCAGTACTTC. This translates into CASSLEGLAGSETQYF.

The gene calls are TRBV28 and TRBJ1-2; D remains ambiguous. V lost 5 bases, J lost 2 bases, and 12 bases lay in between. Germline lookup yields CDR1 MDHEN and CDR2 SYDVKM. CDR3 length equals 14 residues. This CDR3 is CASSGDATNYGYTF. CDR3 nucleotides: TGTGCCAGCAGTGGCGACGCCACCAACTATGGCTACACCTTC.

This chain links TRBV7-9 with TRBJ1-4, with 8 positions matching TRBD1. The CDR3 runs 15 residues. Germline-derived CDR1 and CDR2 are SEHNR and FQNEAQ (reference sequence). V lost 5 bases to trimming and J lost 8 bases; unmatched junction nucleotides: 10. CDR3 in amino acids: CASSGQGMRGEKLFF. The CDR3 DNA is TGTGCCAGCAGCGGACAGGGTATGCGTGGAGAAAAACTGTTTTTT.

The chain has TRBV5-1 and TRBJ2-1; D assignment may be TRBD1 or TRBD2 (6 bases each). V lost 0 bases and J 4 bases, leaving 20 bases between the germline ends. Germline loops: CDR1 SGHRS, CDR2 YFSETQ. The CDR3 spans 18 residues. The CDR3 region is CASSLVPTDRRVYNEQFF. Written as DNA, the CDR3 is TGCGCCAGCAGCTTGGTTCCTACCGACAGGAGGGTTTACAATGAGCAGTTCTTC.

This clone was counted only a few times. The CDR3 here is CASSESQGTTYGYTF. The CDR3, as DNA: TGTGCCAGCAGTGAGTCCCAGGGGACGACATATGGCTACACCTTC. This chain joins TRBV2 and TRBJ1-2, with D perhaps matching TRBD1 (6 bases). Trimming pared 3 bases from V and 5 bases from J, leaving 16 bases between. CDR3 size: 15 residues. Germline lookup yields CDR1 SNHLY and CDR2 FYNNEI.

This chain uses TRBV28 with TRBJ1-2, with TRBD1 matching over 10 bases. Unmatched junction bases numbered 15, after V lost 6 bases and J lost 8 bases. This CDR3 contains 16 residues. Germline loops: CDR1 MDHEN, CDR2 SYDVKM. CDR3 region: CASSSGTGALLRGYTF. The CDR3 DNA reads as TGTGCCAGCAGCTCTGGGACAGGGGCCCTCTTAAGGGGCTACACCTTC.

V is TRBV6-5 and J is TRBJ2-4, with TRBD1 matching over 7 bases. V was pared by 5 bases and J by 6 bases, with 4 bases of the junction left unmatched. There are 13 residues in the CDR3. Germline V lookup: CDR1 MNHEY, CDR2 SVGAGI. Here the CDR3 reads CASSEGDRNIQYF. The CDR3 DNA reads TGTGCCAGCAGTGAAGGGGACAGAAACATTCAGTACTTC.

This sequence joins TRBV7-8 and TRBJ1-5; TRBD1 agrees at 7 bases. The CDR3 covers 14 residues. V gave up 5 bases and J gave up 8 bases; unmatched junction bases: 9. Germline lookup yields CDR1 SGHVS and CDR2 FQNEAQ. Written as DNA, the CDR3 is TGTGCCAGCAGCGGGGGCGGACAGGTTAAGCCCCAGCATTTT. It specifies CASSGGGQVKPQHF.

J is TRBJ1-2 and V is TRBV28; unclear D gene. Germline CDR1 MDHEN, CDR2 SYDVKM. The V end was cut by 5 bases, the J end by 1 base, with 20 bases between. This CDR3 comprises 17 residues. CDR3 nucleotide sequence: TGTGCCAGCAGTGAACCGGGAAGTTCGGTACTTAACTATGGCTACACCTTC. Amino acid sequence: CASSEPGSSVLNYGYTF.

The rearrangement joins TRBV7-9 to TRBJ1-5; weak D call: TRBD1 (6 bases). The CDR3 has 15 residues. Per germline, CDR1 SEHNR and CDR2 FQNEAQ (reference sequence). V was shortened by 1 base and J by 5 bases, with 12 bases between the two germline ends. The CDR3 reads CASSLDARGHQPQHF. CDR3 in DNA: TGTGCCAGCAGCTTAGACGCCAGGGGCCATCAGCCCCAGCATTTT.

The J gene is TRBJ2-1, the V gene TRBV15, with 7 bases that match TRBD2. Germline V gives CDR1 LNHNV, CDR2 YYDKDF (reference sequence). The CDR3 is 19 amino acids. With 4 bases clipped from V and 5 bases from J, the junction kept 20 bases outside the gene matches. The CDR3 coding sequence is TGTGCCACCAGCAACCGGGGGAGGGCTAGCCGACTTAAAGACAATGAGCAGTTCTTC. Its protein is CATSNRGRASRLKDNEQFF.

The chain couples TRBV23-1 to TRBJ2-7, with D possibly called TRBD1 or TRBD2 (5 bases each). TRBV23-1 is marked as an open reading frame, function uncertain. V lost 3 bases, J lost 7 bases, and 19 bases lay in between. CDR3 length: 15 amino acids. The CDR3: CASSHRRGALVEQYF. The CDR3 DNA follows: TGCGCCAGCAGTCATCGGAGAGGGGCTTTAGTGGAGCAGTACTTC.

The V and J genes are TRBV19 and TRBJ2-3, with 9 bases lining up with TRBD1. Germline loops: CDR1 LNHDA, CDR2 SQIVND (reference sequence). This CDR3 is built from 17 residues. V shed 6 bases and J 4 bases; nucleotides not matched to a gene: 14. CDR3 sequence reads: CASRYRFGQGLPDTQYF. In nucleotides, the CDR3 is TGTGCCAGTAGATATCGATTCGGACAGGGGCTACCAGATACGCAGTATTTT.

The rearrangement joins TRBV6-6 to TRBJ2-5; no clear D. This CDR3 spans 13 amino acids. V lost 7 bases, J lost 2 bases, and 11 bases lay in between. Germline CDR1 reads MNHNY; CDR2 reads SVGAGI (reference sequence). Written as DNA, the CDR3 is TGTGCCAGCACCCGGACGGAACAAGAGACCCAGTACTTC. This translates into CASTRTEQETQYF.

V and J are TRBV6-1 and TRBJ2-7; unclear D gene. The CDR3 runs 15 residues. V was trimmed by 9 bases and J by 2 bases, leaving 20 bases between them. In germline, CDR1 is MNHNS, CDR2 SASEGT. CDR3 sequence (DNA): TGTGCCAGGGATTGGATGGCGGTTGTCACCTACGAGCAGTACTTC. It specifies CARDWMAVVTYEQYF.

This clone was counted once. The gene calls are TRBV5-4 and TRBJ2-3, with D perhaps matching TRBD2 (6 bases). V was clipped by 5 bases and J by 0 bases, with 13 bases between them. The CDR3 is 15 amino acids. Germline values: CDR1 SGHNT, CDR2 YYREEE (reference sequence). DNA for the CDR3: TGTGCCAGCAGTCTCGGGGGAACTAGCACAGATACGCAGTATTTT. Residues: CASSLGGTSTDTQYF. Together with reference TRBV5-4 and TRBJ2-3, the CDR3 gives the full variable domain: ETGVTQSPTHLIKTRGQQVTLRCSSQSGHNTVSWYQQALGQGPQFIFQYYREEENGRGNFPPRFSGLQFPNYSSELNVNALELDDSALYLCASSLGGTSTDTQYFGPGTRLTVL.